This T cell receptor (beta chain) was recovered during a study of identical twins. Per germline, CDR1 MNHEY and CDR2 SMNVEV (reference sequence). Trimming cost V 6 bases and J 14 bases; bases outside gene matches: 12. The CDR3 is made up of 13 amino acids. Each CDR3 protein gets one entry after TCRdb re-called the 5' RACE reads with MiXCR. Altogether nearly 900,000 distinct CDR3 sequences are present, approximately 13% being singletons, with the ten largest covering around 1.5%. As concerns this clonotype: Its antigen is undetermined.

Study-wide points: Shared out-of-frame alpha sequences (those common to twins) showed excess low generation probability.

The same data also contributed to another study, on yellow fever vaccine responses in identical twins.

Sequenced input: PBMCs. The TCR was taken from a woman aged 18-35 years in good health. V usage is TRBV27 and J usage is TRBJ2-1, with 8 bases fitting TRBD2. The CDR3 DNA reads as TGTGCCAGCAGACCTAATAGCGGGATGGGGAAGTTCTTC. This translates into CASRPNSGMGKFF.